Shown below are 9 T cell receptor beta chains from a single sample sequenced in a study of T cell responses to AZD1222 COVID-19 vaccine. Sequencing was performed with immunoSEQ multiplex PCR; in TCRdb, only in-frame clones are kept and a portion is missing. The sample yields roughly 130,000 clones, around 90% seen once. Sequences were derived from peripheral blood, sampled on day 0 of AZD1222 vaccination. The receptors derive from an adult in good health.

The chain couples TRBV11-1 to TRBJ1-2; possibly TRBD1 for D (6 bases). This CDR3 comprises 14 residues. V dropped 5 bases and J dropped 4 bases, with 14 bases sitting between them. Germline loops: CDR1 SGHAT, CDR2 FQDESV (reference sequence). CDR3 sequence reads: CASSPRQAGYGYTF. CDR3 nucleotide sequence: TGTGCCAGCAGCCCAAGACAGGCGGGCTATGGCTACACCTTC.

The rearrangement joins TRBV15 to TRBJ1-3; D is unclear. The CDR3 covers 14 residues. Germline CDR1 LNHNV, CDR2 YYDKDF (reference sequence). V shed 9 bases and J shed 4 bases, with 16 bases lying between them. CDR3 residues: CATRTTREGNTIYF. Written as DNA, the CDR3 is TGTGCCACACGGACGACCCGCGAGGGAAACACCATATATTTT.

The chain links TRBV18 to TRBJ1-3; the D gene is possibly TRBD1 (5 bases). Germline CDR1 reads KGHSH; CDR2 reads LQKENI. With 1 base removed from V and 9 bases from J, the gap between germline ends came to 16 bases. This CDR3 comprises 15 residues. CDR3 residues: CASSPQGRVGGTIYF. CDR3 bases: TGTGCCAGCTCACCACAGGGGCGAGTTGGAGGCACCATATATTTT.

The chain recombines TRBV6-5 with TRBJ2-1, with D perhaps assigned TRBD1 or TRBD2 (6 bases each). Looked up from germline, CDR1 is MNHEY and CDR2 is SVGAGI. The CDR3 has 14 amino acids. Trimming left V 5 bases short and J 7 bases short, with 15 bases between. The CDR3 here is CASSHDGGRNEQFF. As DNA, the CDR3 is TGTGCCAGCAGTCACGACGGGGGCCGGAATGAGCAGTTCTTC.

The V call is TRBV19, the J call TRBJ1-4; D not certain. This CDR3 is built from 15 residues. Germline V CDR1 and CDR2: LNHDA, SQIVND (reference sequence). Trimming stripped 5 bases from V and 5 bases from J, with 15 bases between. CDR3 sequence (DNA): TGTGCCAGTAGTGAAACCGGACGTATAAATGAAAAACTGTTTTTT. Encoded protein: CASSETGRINEKLFF.

The CDR3 reads CASSLRTGGWYEQYF. The CDR3 nucleotides are TGCGCCAGCAGCCTACGCACGGGGGGGTGGTACGAGCAGTACTTC. V and J are TRBV5-1 and TRBJ2-7, with TRBD2 matching 8 bases. Trimming took 4 bases from V and 4 from J; bases not matched to a gene: 10. The CDR3 covers 15 residues. CDR1 and CDR2 from the germline V gene are SGHRS and YFSETQ.

The rearrangement uses TRBV19 and TRBJ1-5, with no clear D. This CDR3 has 17 residues. Trimming removed 1 base from V and 2 bases from J, with 15 bases in between. CDR1 is LNHDA and CDR2 is SQIVND in the germline V gene (reference sequence). The CDR3 is CASSIVIPRIGNQPQHF. CDR3 in DNA: TGTGCCAGTAGTATAGTGATACCCCGAATCGGCAATCAGCCCCAGCATTTT.

The chain has TRBV19 and TRBJ1-1, with D unclear. The CDR3 runs to 13 residues. Germline CDR1 is LNHDA and CDR2 is SQIVND (reference sequence). V lost 10 bases, J lost 1 base, and 13 bases lay in between. The CDR3 DNA reads TGTGCCATCCTGGACGGTGGGAACACTGAAGCTTTCTTT. This sequence encodes CAILDGGNTEAFF.

The chain uses TRBV11-3 and TRBJ2-7; the match to TRBD1 covers 8 bases. The CDR3 is made up of 14 amino acids. CDR1 is SGHNT, CDR2 YENEEA, per germline. The trim removed 1 base at V and 3 bases at J, leaving 2 bases unmatched. The CDR3: CASSLGQGYYEQYF. The CDR3 DNA is TGTGCCAGCAGCTTAGGACAGGGGTACTACGAGCAGTACTTC.